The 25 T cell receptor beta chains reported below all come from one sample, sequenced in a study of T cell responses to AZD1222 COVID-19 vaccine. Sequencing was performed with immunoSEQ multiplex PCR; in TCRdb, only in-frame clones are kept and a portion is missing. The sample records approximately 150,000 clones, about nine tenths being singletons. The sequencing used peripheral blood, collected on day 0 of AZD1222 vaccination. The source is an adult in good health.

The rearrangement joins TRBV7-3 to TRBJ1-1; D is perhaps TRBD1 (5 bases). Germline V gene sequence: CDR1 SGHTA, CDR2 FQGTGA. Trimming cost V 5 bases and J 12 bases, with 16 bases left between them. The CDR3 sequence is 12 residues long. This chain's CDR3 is CASSQGLGETFF. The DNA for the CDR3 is TGTGCCAGCAGCCAGGGACTGGGTGAGACTTTCTTT.

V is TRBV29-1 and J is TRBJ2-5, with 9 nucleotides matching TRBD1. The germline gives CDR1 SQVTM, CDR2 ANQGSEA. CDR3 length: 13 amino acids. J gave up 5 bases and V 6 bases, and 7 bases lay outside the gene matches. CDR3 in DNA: TGCAGCGTCCAGGACAGGGGAGGGGAGACCCAGTACTTC. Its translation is CSVQDRGGETQYF.

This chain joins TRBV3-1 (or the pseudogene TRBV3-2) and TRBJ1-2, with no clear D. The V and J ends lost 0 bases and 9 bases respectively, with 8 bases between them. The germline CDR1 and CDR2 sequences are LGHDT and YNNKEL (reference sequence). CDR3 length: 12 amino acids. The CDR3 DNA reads TGTGCCAGCAGCCAAGACGCCTCGAGCTACACCTTC. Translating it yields CASSQDASSYTF.

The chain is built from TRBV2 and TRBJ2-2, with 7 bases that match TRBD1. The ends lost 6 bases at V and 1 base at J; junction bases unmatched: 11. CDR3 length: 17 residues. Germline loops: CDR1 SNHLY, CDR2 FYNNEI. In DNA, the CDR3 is TGTGCCAGCAGCACTAAGCAGGGACAGCTGAACACCGGGGAGCTGTTTTTT. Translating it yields CASSTKQGQLNTGELFF.

The DNA of the CDR3 is TGTGCCAGCAGCTTACGGGACGGATTATACGAGGTGGAACTGTTTTTT. Encoded protein: CASSLRDGLYEVELFF. The chain links TRBV7-7 to TRBJ1-4, with D maybe TRBD1 (5 bases). Trimming cost V 2 bases and J 12 bases, with 22 bases left between them. This CDR3 has 16 residues. The germline CDR1 and CDR2 sequences are SSHAT and FNYEAQ (reference sequence). The variable domain in full, with the rest retrieved from reference TRBV7-7 and TRBJ1-4, is GAGVSQSPRYKVTKRGQDVTLRCDPISSHATLYWYQQALGQGPEFLTYFNYEAQPDKSGLPSDRFSAERPEGSISTLTIQRTEQRDSAMYRCASSLRDGLYEVELFFGSGTQLSVL.

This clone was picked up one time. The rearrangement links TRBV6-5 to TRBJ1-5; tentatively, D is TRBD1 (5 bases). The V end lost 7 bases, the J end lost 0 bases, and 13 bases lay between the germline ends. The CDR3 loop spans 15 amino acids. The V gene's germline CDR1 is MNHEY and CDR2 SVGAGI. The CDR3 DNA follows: TGTGCCAGCAATAACAGGAATGATAGCAATCAGCCCCAGCATTTT. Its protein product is CASNNRNDSNQPQHF.

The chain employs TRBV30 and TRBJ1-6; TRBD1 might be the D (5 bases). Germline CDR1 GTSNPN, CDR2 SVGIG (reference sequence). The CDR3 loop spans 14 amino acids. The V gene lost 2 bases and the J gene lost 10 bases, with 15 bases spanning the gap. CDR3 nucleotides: TGTGCCTGGAGTATAGGGGTAAGGGAGTCACCCCTCCACTTT. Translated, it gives CAWSIGVRESPLHF.

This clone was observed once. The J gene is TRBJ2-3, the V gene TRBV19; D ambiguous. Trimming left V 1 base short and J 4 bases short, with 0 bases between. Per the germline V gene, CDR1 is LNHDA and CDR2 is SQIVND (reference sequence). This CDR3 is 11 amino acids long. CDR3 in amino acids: CASSIADTQYF. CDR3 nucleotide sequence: TGTGCCAGTAGTATAGCAGATACGCAGTATTTT.

CDR3 residues: CASRRPRQGRSSYNSPLHF. The DNA of the CDR3 is TGTGCCTCCCGCCGACCACGACAGGGGAGAAGCTCCTATAATTCACCCCTCCACTTT. V gene TRBV30 combines with J gene TRBJ1-6, with 8 bases aligning to TRBD1. The CDR3 is made up of 19 amino acids. Unmatched junction bases numbered 17, after V lost 7 bases and J lost 0 bases. CDR1 is GTSNPN, CDR2 SVGIG, per germline (reference sequence). The variable domain in full, with the rest retrieved from reference TRBV30 and TRBJ1-6, is SQTIHQWPATLVQPVGSPLSLECTVEGTSNPNLYWYRQAAGRGLQLLFYSVGIGQISSEVPQNLSASRPQDRQFILSSKKLLLSDSGFYLCASRRPRQGRSSYNSPLHFGNGTRLTVT.

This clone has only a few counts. CDR3 residues: CASSSGDSSTDTQYF. The DNA of the CDR3 is TGTGCCAGCAGCAGCGGGGACTCCAGCACAGATACGCAGTATTTT. The chain carries TRBV6-2 or TRBV6-3 and TRBJ2-3; 7 bases line up with TRBD2. With 6 bases clipped from V and 0 bases from J, the junction kept 6 bases outside the gene matches. The CDR3 covers 15 residues. The V gene's germline CDR1 is MNHEY and CDR2 SVGEGT.

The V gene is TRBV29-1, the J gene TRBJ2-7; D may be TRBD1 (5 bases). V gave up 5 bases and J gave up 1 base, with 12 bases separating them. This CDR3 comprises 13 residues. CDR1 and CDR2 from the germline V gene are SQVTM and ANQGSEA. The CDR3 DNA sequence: TGCAGCGTTCGGACACCACCTTCCTACGAGCAGTACTTC. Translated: CSVRTPPSYEQYF.

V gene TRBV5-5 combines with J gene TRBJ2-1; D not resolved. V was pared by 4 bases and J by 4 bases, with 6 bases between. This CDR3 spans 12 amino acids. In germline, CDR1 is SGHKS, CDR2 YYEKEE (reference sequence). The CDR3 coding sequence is TGTGCCAGCAGCGAAGGGTACAATGAGCAGTTCTTC. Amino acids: CASSEGYNEQFF.

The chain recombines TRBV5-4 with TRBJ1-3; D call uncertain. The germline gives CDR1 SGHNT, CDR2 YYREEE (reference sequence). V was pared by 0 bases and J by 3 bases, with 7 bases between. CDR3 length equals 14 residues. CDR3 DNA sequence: TGTGCCAGCAGCTTGGGGACCGTTGGAAACACCATATATTTT. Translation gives CASSLGTVGNTIYF.

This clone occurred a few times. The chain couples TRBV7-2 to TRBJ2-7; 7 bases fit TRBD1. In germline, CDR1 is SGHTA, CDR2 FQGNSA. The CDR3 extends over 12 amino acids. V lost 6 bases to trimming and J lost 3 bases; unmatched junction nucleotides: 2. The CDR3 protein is CASSRTGYEQYF. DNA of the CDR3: TGTGCCAGCAGTAGGACAGGCTACGAGCAGTACTTC.

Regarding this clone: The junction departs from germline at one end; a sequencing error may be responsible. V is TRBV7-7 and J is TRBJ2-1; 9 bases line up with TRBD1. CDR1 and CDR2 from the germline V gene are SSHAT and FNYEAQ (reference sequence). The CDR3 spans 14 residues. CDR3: CASSLGRDRDEQFF. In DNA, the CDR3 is TGTGCTAGCAGCTTAGGGCGGGACAGGGATGAGCAGTTCTTC.

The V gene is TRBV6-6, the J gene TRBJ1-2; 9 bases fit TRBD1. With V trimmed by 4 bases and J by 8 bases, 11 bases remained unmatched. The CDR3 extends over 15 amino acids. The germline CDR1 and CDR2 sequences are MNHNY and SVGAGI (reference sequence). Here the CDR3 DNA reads TGTGCCAGCAGTTTGTCCCGGGACAGGGATGGGGGCTACACCTTC. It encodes CASSLSRDRDGGYTF.

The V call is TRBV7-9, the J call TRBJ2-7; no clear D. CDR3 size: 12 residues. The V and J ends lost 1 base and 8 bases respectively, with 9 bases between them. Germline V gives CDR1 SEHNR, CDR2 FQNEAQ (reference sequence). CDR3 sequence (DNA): TGTGCCAGCAGCTTAGGTGAGACACAGCAGTACTTC. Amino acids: CASSLGETQQYF.

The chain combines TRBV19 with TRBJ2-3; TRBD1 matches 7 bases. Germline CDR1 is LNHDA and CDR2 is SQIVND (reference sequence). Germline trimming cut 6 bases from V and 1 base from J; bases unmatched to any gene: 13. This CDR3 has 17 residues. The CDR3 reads CASSSRTGDRGTDTQYF. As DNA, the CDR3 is TGTGCCAGTAGCAGCCGAACGGGTGACAGGGGCACAGATACGCAGTATTTT. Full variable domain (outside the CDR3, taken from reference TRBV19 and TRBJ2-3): DGGITQSPKYLFRKEGQNVTLSCEQNLNHDAMYWYRQDPGQGLRLIYYSQIVNDFQKGDIAEGYSVSREKKESFPLTVTSAQKNPTAFYLCASSSRTGDRGTDTQYFGPGTRLTVL.

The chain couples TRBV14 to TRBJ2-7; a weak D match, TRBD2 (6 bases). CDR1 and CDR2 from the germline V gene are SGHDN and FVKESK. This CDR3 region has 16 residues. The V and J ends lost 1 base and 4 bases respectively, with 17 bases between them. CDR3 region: CASSQGSGTLGYEQYF. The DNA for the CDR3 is TGTGCCAGCAGCCAAGGGTCCGGGACTCTAGGGTACGAGCAGTACTTC.

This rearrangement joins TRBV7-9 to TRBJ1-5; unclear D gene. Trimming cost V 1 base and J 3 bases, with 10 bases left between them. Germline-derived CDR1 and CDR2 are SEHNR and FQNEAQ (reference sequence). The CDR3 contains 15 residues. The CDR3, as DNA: TGTGCCAGCAGCTTAGACGCCAGCTCCAATCAGCCCCAGCATTTT. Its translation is CASSLDASSNQPQHF.

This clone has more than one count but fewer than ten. The CDR3 sequence: CSVGQGIMNTEAFF. For the CDR3, the DNA is TGCAGCGTTGGACAGGGCATAATGAACACTGAAGCTTTCTTT. This chain uses TRBV29-1 with TRBJ1-1, with TRBD1 matching 7 bases. After removal of 4 bases from V and 0 bases from J, the junction contained 5 bases not matched to a gene. Germline values: CDR1 SQVTM, CDR2 ANQGSEA. The CDR3 sequence is 14 residues long.

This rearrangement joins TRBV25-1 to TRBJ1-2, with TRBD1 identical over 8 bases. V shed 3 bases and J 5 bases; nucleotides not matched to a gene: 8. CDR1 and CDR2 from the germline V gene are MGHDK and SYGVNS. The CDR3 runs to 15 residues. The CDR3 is CASSDFGQGAYGYTF. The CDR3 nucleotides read TGTGCCAGCAGTGATTTCGGGCAGGGGGCATATGGCTACACCTTC.

CDR3 nucleotides: TGTGCCAGCAGCTTAGGCGGGGGGCTATCGGCAGATACGCAGTATTTT. Encoded protein: CASSLGGGLSADTQYF. The V call is TRBV7-2, the J call TRBJ2-3; 8 bases fit TRBD2. Looked up from germline, CDR1 is SGHTA and CDR2 is FQGNSA. V dropped 1 base and J dropped 4; count of bases not matched to a gene: 7. The CDR3 runs 16 residues.

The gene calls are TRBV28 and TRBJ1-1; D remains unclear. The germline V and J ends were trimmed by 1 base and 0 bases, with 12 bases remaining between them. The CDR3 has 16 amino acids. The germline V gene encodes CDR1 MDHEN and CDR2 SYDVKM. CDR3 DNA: TGTGCCAGCAGTTTATCCGCTGACATAATGAACACTGAAGCTTTCTTT. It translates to CASSLSADIMNTEAFF.

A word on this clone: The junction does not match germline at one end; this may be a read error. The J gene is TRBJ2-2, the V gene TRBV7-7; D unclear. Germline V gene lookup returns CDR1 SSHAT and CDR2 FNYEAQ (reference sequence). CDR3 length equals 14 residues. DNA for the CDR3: TGTGCTAGCAGCCGAGTAGGGAACACCGGGGAGCTGTTTTTT. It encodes CASSRVGNTGELFF.